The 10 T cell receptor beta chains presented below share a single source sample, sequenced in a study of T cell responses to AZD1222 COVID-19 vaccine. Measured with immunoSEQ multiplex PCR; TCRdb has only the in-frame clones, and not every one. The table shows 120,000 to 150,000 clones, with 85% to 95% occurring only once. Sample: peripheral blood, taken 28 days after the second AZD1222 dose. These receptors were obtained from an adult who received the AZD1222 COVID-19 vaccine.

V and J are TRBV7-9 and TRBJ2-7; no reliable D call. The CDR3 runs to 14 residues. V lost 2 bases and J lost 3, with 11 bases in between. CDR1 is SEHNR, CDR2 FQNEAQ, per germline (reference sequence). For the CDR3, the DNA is TGTGCCAGCAGCTTAATCCCGACGGTCTACGAGCAGTACGTC. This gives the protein CASSLIPTVYEQYV.

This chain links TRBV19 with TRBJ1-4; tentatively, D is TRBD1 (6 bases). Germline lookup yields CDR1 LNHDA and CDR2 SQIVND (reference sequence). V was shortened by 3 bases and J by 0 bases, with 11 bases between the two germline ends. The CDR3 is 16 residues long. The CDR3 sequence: CASSISRQATNEKLFF. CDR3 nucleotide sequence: TGTGCCAGTAGTATCTCTAGACAGGCAACTAATGAAAAACTGTTTTTT.

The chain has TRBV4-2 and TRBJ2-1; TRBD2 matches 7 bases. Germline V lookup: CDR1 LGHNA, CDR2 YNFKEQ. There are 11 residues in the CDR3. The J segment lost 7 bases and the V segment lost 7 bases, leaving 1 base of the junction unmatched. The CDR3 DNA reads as TGTGCCAGCAAGGGAGGGAATGAGCAGTTCTTC. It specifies CASKGGNEQFF.

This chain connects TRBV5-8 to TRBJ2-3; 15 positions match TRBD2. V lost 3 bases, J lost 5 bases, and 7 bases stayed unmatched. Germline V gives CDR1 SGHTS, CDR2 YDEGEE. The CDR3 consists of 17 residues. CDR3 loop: CASSYWTSGRDKDTQYF. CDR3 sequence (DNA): TGTGCCAGCAGCTATTGGACTAGCGGGAGGGATAAAGATACGCAGTATTTT.

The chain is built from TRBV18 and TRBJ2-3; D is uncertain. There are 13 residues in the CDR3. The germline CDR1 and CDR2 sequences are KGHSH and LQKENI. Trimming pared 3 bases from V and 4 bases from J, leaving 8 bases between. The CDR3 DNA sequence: TGTGCCAGCTCACCCCTAGTATCAGATACGCAGTATTTT. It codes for CASSPLVSDTQYF.

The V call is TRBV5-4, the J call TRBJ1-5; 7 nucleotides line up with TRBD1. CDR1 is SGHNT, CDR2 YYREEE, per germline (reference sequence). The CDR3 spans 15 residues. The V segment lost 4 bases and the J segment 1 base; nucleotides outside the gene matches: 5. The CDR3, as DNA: TGTGCCAGCAGCATCACAGGGGTCAGCAATCAGCCCCAGCATTTT. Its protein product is CASSITGVSNQPQHF.

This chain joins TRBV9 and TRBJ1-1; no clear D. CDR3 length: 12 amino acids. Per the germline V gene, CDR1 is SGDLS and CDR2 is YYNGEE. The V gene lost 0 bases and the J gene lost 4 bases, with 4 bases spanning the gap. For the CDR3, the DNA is TGTGCCAGCAGCGTAGAGAGCACTGAAGCTTTCTTT. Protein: CASSVESTEAFF.

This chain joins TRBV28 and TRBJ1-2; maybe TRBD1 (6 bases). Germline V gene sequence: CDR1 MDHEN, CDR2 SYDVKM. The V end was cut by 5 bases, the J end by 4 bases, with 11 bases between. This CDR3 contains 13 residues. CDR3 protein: CASSPRTAYGYTF. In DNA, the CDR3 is TGTGCCAGCAGTCCTAGGACAGCCTATGGCTACACCTTC.

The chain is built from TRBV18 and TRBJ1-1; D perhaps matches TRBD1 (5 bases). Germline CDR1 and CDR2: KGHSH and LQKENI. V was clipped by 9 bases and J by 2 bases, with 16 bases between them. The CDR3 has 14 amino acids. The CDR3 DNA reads TGTGCCAGTACGGAGACAGCGAGTAACACTGAAGCTTTCTTT. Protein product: CASTETASNTEAFF.

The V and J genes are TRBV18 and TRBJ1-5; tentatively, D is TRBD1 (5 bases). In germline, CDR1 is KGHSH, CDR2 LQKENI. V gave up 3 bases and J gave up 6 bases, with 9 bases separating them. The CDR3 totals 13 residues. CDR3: CASSPRDLQPQHF. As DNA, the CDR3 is TGTGCCAGCTCACCTCGGGACCTTCAGCCCCAGCATTTT.